This TCR beta chain emerged from a study of cytomegalovirus exposure and HLA in healthy donors. Whole-study findings and limits: Association of a missense DCLRE1C variant with TCR beta V- and J-gene trimming was reported in a later analysis. A later analysis, which compared TCR beta chains of equal frequency, found the HLA-associated ones more clonally expanded. 87-base-pair reads could not separate some V segments, including TRBV6-2 and TRBV6-3.

Per germline, CDR1 SGHNT and CDR2 YYREEE (reference sequence). The trim removed 4 bases at V and 3 bases at J, leaving 3 bases unmatched. This CDR3 comprises 15 residues. With 60 Vbeta and 13 Jbeta primers, the PCR was carried out. Some clones are missing from TCRdb's copy, which holds only in-frame ones; the method was immunoSEQ multiplex PCR. The sample totals 30,000 to 35,000 clones. Whereas donors were nominally healthy upon sampling, unrecorded immune exposures were probable. In regard to this clone: Its antigen is not identified.

The sequenced sample was PBMCs. The genes are TRBV5-4 and TRBJ2-5, with 13 nucleotides matching TRBD2. This clonotype originated in a woman between 40 and 55 years old in good health and CMV-seropositive. Written as DNA, the CDR3 is TGTGCCAGCAGCCTTACTAGCGGGGGGGAAGAGACCCAGTACTTC. The encoded protein is CASSLTSGGEETQYF. Combining the CDR3 with reference TRBV5-4 and TRBJ2-5 gives the whole variable domain ETGVTQSPTHLIKTRGQQVTLRCSSQSGHNTVSWYQQALGQGPQFIFQYYREEENGRGNFPPRFSGLQFPNYSSELNVNALELDDSALYLCASSLTSGGEETQYFGPGTRLLVL.